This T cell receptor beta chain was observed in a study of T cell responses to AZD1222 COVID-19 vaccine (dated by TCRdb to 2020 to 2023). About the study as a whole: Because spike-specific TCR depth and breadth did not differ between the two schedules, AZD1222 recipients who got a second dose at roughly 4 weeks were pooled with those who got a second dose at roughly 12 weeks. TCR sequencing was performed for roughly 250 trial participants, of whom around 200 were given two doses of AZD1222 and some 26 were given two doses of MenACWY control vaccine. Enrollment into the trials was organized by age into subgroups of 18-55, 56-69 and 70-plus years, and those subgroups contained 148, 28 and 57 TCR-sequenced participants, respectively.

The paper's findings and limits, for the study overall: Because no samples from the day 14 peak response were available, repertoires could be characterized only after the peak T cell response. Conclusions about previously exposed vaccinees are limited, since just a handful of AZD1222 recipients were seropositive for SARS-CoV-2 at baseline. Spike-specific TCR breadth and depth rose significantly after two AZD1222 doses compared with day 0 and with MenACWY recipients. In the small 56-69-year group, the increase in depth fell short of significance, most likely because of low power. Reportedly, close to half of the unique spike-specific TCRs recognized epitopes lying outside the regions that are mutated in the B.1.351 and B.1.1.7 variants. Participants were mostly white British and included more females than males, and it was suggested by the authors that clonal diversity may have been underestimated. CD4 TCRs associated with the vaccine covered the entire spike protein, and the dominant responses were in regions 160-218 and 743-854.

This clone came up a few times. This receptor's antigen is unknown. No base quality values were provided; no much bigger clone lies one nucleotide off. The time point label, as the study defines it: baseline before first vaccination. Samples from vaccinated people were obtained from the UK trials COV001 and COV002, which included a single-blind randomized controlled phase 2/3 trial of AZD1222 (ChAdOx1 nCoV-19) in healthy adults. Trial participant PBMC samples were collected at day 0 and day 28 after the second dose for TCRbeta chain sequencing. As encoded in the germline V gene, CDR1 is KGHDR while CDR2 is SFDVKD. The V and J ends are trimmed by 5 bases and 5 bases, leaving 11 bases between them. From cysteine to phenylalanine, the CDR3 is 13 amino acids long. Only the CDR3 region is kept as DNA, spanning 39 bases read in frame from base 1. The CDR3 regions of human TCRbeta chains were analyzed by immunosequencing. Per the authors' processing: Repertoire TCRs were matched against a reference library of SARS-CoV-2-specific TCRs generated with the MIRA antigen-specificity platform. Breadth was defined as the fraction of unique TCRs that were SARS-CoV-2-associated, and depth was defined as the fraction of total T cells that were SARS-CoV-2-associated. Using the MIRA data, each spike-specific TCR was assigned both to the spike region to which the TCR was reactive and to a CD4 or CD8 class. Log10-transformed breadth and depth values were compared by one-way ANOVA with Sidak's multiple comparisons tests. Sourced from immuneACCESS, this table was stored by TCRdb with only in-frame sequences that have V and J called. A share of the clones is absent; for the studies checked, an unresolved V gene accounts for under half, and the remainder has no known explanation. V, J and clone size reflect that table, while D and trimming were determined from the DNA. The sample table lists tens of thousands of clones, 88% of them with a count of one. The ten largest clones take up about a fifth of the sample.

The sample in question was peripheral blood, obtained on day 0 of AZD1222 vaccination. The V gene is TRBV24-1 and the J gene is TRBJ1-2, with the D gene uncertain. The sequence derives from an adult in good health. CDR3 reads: CATSGVTNYGYTF. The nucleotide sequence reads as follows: TGTGCCACCAGTGGGGTCACAAATTATGGCTACACCTTC.